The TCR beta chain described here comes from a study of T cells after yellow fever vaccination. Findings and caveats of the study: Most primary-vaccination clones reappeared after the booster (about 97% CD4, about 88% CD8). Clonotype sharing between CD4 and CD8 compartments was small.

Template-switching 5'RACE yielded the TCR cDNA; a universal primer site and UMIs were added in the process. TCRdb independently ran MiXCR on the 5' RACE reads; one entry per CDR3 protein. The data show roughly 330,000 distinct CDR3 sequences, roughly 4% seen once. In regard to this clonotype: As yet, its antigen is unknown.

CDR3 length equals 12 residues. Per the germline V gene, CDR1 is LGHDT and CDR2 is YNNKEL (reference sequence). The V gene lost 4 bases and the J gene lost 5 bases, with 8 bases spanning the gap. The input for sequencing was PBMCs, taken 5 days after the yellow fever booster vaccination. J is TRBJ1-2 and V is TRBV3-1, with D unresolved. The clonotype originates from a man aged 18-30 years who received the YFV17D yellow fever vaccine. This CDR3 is CASSPGEYGYTF. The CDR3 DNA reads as TGTGCCAGCAGCCCCGGGGAATATGGCTACACCTTC.